This record looks at one TCR beta chain sequence and its context. No cognate antigen has been identified for it. Per-base quality was not reported, and no clone a single base away is much larger than it. The V end gives up 3 bases and the J end 8 bases, leaving 7 bases in the junction not matched to a gene. The CDR3 numbers 14 residues from cysteine through phenylalanine. The DNA shown is the 42-base CDR3, in frame from base 1. As encoded in the germline V gene (reference sequence), CDR1 is DFQATT while CDR2 is SNEGSKA. This entry is derived from a study of blood T cell repertoires in COVID-19 (dated by TCRdb to 2018 to 2021). Turning to the overall study: Samples from collaborators originated in the United States, Italy and Spain and spanned both the acute and convalescent phases of COVID-19. The samples were drawn from two sources: the first 160 participants of the ongoing ImmuneRACE study, and 1,000 to 1,500 subjects contributed by 6 global collaborators. The sample metadata nearly always contained a de-identified subject ID, COVID-19 status, age in years and sex. The material from the prospective study consisted of cDNA or gDNA derived from T cells, B-cell-depleted T cells, or PBMCs. Where available, HLA class I and class II types were taken from metadata supplied by the sample provider and were not determined by assay-based typing. The repertoires were released in a freely available public database meant as a resource for research on the immune response to SARS-CoV-2. Deeply sampled blood TCRbeta repertoires from subjects exposed to, actively infected with, or recovered from COVID-19 were included in the dataset.

The full study reports these points: Clinical and demographic metadata were provided uncurated, with the amount varying by source and participant.

TCRbeta CDR3 regions were amplified from genomic DNA using the immunoSEQ Assay, a bias-controlled multiplex PCR. As for how the authors treated the data: The number of nucleated cells in each sample was estimated from the amplification of reference gene primers within the assay. To quantify the absolute abundance of each unique TCRbeta CDR3 rearrangement, sequence reads were collapsed and filtered. For each sample, productive Simpson clonality was calculated by taking the square root of Simpson's diversity index across productive rearrangements. Not all clones reach the TCRdb copy of this immuneACCESS table, which keeps in-frame sequences only. Checked studies attribute under half of the gap to unresolved V genes and leave the rest unexplained. V and J calls and clone size are given by that table; D and trimming were obtained from the DNA. Recorded for this sample are roughly 200,000 clones; roughly 84% of them occurred a single time. Of the sample, under 12% falls within the top ten clones.

One collaborating source in Seattle enrolled patients while the patients were actively infected and followed the patients over time throughout the course of disease. Whole blood was collected in K2EDTA tubes by collaborating institutions according to the institutions' own protocols. Collaborator samples were shipped for TCRbeta analysis as frozen whole blood, isolated PBMCs, or DNA extracted from either sample type. The source of this sequence is a woman at least 80 years old with COVID-19, enrolled during active disease. The V gene is TRBV20-1 and the J gene is TRBJ1-2; 12 bases in between match TRBD1. Sequencing was carried out using peripheral blood. The CDR3: CSASFRDRGQGYTF. The DNA sequence is TGCAGTGCTAGTTTTCGGGACAGGGGGCAAGGCTACACCTTC.